This T cell receptor beta chain emerged from a study of shared T cell receptors in the human thymus (dated by TCRdb to the early 2020s). At the level of the whole study: The study examined how self-reactive, shared T-cell receptor alpha chains are generated in the human thymus.

Libraries came from the immunoSEQ multiplex PCR assay. TCRdb provides this immuneACCESS table in a form limited to in-frame rearrangements. Some clones are lacking; in checked studies, under half of them reflect an unresolved V gene, and why the rest are absent is not known. Present in this sample are 600,000 or so clones, approximately 89% of which were seen just once. The leading ten clones occupy 0.009% to 0.0095% of the sample. Reading from cysteine to phenylalanine, the CDR3 counts 15 amino acids. The only DNA kept is the CDR3, 45 bases in frame from the first base. For CDR1 and CDR2, the germline V gene lists MNHEY and SVGAGI. V and J are trimmed by 1 base and 5 bases, and the gene matches miss 5 bases of the junction. A note on this clone: The antigen it binds to is not known. No much larger clone exists at a distance of one base, and base qualities are not known.

These same records also appear under a second study, on human thymus T cells. Looking at the second paper: Immunologically healthy infants undergoing open corrective cardiac surgery for congenital heart defects in Finland were used as donors. Thymus tissue was obtained as surgical resects removed during corrective cardiac surgery. Both the thymic and the peripheral blood repertoires appeared to show biased V and J gene segment usage. According to the related research, thymic TCR repertoires were highly overlapping among unrelated individuals. TCR alpha and beta repertoires from about 8 infant thymus samples and a few related peripheral blood samples were characterized in the study. Donor ages ranged from 7 to 244 days, and the cohort comprised six male and a couple of female infants. After being mechanically released from the tissue, thymocytes were kept at -70 degrees C in pellets of roughly 10-30 million cells. A QIAsymphony instrument was used to extract genomic DNA from frozen cell pellets. The immunoSEQ multiplex PCR assay was used to amplify the TCRB and TCRAD loci from a standardized amount of quality-controlled genomic DNA. Amplicons spanned the V(D)J region at a length sufficient to cover the CDR3 and identify V and J genes. Amplicon sequencing was performed on an Illumina platform through the commercial immunoSEQ service. Primer bias and sequencing errors were corrected as previously described, and TCRAD and TCRB were defined on the basis of the IMGT database. The repertoires were analysed using immunoSEQ Analyzer 3.0 and VDJTools for basic statistics, V/J segment usage, diversity estimates, rarefaction and pairwise overlap. Diversity was estimated with Chao1, ChaoE, Efron-Thisted, Shannon and inverse Simpson indices, and also on datasets down-sampled to the smallest sample. Repertoire overlap was determined by strict matching of CDR3 nucleotide sequence, V gene and J gene, and Jaccard-based multidimensional scaling clustering was applied. Thymus samples yielded on average approximately 860,000 unique TCRB clonotypes, compared with 80,000 to 85,000 from blood samples.

The source material was thymocytes. The chain couples TRBV6-5 to TRBJ2-1, with 7 middle bases fitting TRBD2. This clonotype was obtained from a boy under two years old with a congenital heart defect. Donor details come from another sample of the same person, matched by shared clones. The nucleotide sequence is TGTGCCAGCAGTTACTTAAACGGGAGGAACAATGAGCAGTTCTTC. Its protein is CASSYLNGRNNEQFF.